The clone carrying this T cell receptor beta chain was recorded only once. It is likely a read error, because the conserved phenylalanine at the end of the CDR3 is missing. The data derive from a study of T-cell memory formation after mild COVID-19. The germline V gene has CDR1 SGHRS and CDR2 YFSETQ. Unmatched junction bases numbered 9, after V lost 2 bases and J lost 8 bases. This CDR3 is built from 15 residues. TCRalpha and TCRbeta libraries used 5'RACE with constant-segment primers and UMIs. TCRdb ran MiXCR on the 5' RACE reads and lists one entry per CDR3 protein. Counted here are over 300,000 distinct CDR3 sequences, more than 20% occurring once; the ten biggest clones make up 20% to 25%.

The TCR was taken from a man younger than 35 who had mild COVID-19 (a few samples of this study predate the infection). Cell type and time point are not known. V gene TRBV5-1 combines with J gene TRBJ2-7; 11 positions match TRBD2. The material sequenced was PBMCs or a T cell subset sorted from them (not recorded which). DNA of the CDR3: TGCGCCAGCAGCTTTGCGACTAGCGGGGAGGATCAGCAGTACTTA. Translated, it gives CASSFATSGEDQQYL.